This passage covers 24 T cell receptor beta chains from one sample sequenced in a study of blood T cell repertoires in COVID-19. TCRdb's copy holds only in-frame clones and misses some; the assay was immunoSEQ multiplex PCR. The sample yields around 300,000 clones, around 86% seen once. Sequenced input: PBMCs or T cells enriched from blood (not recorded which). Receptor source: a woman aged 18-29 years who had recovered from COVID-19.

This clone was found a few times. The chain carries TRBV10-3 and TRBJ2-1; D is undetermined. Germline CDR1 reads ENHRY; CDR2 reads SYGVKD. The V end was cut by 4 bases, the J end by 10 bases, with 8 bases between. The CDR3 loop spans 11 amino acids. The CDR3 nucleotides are TGTGCCATCAGTGCCCCTAGGGAGCAGTTCTTC. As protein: CAISAPREQFF.

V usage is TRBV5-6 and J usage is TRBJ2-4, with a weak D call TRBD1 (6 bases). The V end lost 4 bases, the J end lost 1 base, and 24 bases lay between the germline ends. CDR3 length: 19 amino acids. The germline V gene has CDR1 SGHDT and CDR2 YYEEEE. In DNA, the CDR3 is TGTGCCAGCAGCCGCGTTGACAGGTTCCCTTTTTTGGCCAAAAACATTCAGTACTTC. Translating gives CASSRVDRFPFLAKNIQYF.

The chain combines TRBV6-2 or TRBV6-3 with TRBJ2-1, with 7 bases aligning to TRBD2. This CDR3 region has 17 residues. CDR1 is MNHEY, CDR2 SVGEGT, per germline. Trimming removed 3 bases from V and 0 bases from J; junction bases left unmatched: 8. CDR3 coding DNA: TGTGCCAGCAGTTATTCGGGTAGCGGGTACTCCTACAATGAGCAGTTCTTC. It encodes CASSYSGSGYSYNEQFF.

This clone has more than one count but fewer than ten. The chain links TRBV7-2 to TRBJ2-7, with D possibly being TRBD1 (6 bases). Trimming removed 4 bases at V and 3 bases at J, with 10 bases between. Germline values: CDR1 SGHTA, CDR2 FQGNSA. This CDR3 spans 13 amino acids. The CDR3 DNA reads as TGTGCCAGCAGCTCTAGGGGGTACTACGAGCAGTACTTC. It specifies CASSSRGYYEQYF.

DNA for the CDR3: TGTGCCAGCAGCTTGTTGGGGGGAAATGAAAAACTGTTTTTT. Protein product: CASSLLGGNEKLFF. The chain employs TRBV5-6 and TRBJ1-4, with D maybe TRBD1 (5 bases). Germline-derived CDR1 and CDR2 are SGHDT and YYEEEE. The V end lost 1 base, the J end lost 5 bases, and 9 bases lay between the germline ends. This CDR3 comprises 14 residues.

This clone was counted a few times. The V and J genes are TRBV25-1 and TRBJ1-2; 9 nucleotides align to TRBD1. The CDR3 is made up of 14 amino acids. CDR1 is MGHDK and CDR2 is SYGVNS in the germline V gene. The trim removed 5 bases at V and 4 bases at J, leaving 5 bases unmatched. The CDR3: CASSTMTGGYGYTF. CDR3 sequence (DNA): TGTGCCAGCAGTACAATGACAGGGGGCTATGGCTACACCTTC.

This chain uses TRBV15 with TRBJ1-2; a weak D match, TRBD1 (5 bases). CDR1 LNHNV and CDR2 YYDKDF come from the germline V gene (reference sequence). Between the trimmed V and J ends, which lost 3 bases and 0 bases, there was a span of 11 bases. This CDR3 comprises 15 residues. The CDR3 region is CATSSLRDPNYGYTF. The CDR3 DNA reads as TGTGCCACCAGCAGCCTCAGGGATCCTAACTATGGCTACACCTTC.

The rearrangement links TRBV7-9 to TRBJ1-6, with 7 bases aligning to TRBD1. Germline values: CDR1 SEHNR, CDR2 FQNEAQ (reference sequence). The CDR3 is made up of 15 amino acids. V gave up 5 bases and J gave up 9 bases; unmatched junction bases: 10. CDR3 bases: TGTGCCAGCAGCACACGGGACAGTATATCTTCACCCCTCCACTTT. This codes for CASSTRDSISSPLHF.

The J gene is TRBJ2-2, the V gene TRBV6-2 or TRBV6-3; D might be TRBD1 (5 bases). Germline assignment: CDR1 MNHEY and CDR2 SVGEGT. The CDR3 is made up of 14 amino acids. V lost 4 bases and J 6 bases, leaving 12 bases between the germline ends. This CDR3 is CASSFGALAGELFF. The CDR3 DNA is TGTGCCAGCAGTTTTGGGGCCTTGGCCGGGGAGCTGTTTTTT.

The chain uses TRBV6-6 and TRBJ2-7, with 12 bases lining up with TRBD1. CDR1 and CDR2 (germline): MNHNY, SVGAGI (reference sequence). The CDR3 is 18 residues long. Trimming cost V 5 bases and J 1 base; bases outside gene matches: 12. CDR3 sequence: CASSPGQGALGWSYEQYF. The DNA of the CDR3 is TGTGCCAGCAGTCCGGGACAGGGGGCGCTAGGTTGGTCCTACGAGCAGTACTTC.

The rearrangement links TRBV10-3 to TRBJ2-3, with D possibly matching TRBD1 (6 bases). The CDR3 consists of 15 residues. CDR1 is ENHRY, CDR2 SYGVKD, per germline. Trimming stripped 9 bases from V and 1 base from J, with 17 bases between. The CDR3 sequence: CAMGNAGEGTDTQYF. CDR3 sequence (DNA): TGTGCCATGGGGAACGCAGGGGAAGGCACAGATACGCAGTATTTT.

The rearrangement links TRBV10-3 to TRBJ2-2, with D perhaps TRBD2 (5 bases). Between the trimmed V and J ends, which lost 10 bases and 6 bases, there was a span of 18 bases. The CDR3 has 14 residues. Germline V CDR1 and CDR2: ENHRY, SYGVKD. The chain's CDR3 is CATSHGRGPGELFF. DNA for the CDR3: TGTGCCACCAGCCATGGGAGAGGTCCCGGGGAGCTGTTTTTT.

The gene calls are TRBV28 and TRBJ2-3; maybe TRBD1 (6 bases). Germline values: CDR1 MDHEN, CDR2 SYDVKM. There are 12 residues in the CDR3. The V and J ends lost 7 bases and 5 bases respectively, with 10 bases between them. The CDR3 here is CASKNRVDTQYF. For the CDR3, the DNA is TGTGCCAGCAAAAACAGGGTAGATACGCAGTATTTT.

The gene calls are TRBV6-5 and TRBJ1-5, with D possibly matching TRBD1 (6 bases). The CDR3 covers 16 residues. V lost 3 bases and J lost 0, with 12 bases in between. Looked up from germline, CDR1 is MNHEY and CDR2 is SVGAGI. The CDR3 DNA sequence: TGTGCCAGCAGTTATAGGGGGAGAGGTAGCAATCAGCCCCAGCATTTT. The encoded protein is CASSYRGRGSNQPQHF.

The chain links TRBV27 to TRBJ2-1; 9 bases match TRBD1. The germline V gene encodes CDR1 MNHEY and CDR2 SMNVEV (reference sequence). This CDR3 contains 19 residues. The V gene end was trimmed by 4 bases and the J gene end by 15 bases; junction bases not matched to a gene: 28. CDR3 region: CASSSHYLSGMSGQGFRFF. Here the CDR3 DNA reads TGTGCCAGCAGTTCCCATTATCTAAGTGGGATGTCGGGACAGGGTTTTCGGTTCTTC.

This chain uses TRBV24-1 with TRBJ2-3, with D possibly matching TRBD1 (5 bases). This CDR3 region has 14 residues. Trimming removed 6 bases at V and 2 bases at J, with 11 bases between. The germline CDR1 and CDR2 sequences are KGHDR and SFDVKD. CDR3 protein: CATSRTRSTDTQYF. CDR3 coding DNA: TGTGCCACCAGTAGGACAAGATCCACAGATACGCAGTATTTT.

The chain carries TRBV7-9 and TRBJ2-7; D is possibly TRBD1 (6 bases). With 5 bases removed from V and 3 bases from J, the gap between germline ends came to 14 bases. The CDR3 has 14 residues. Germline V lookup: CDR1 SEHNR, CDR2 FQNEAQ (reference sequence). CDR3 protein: CASSPTGRVYEQYF. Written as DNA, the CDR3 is TGTGCCAGCAGCCCGACAGGTCGGGTCTACGAGCAGTACTTC.

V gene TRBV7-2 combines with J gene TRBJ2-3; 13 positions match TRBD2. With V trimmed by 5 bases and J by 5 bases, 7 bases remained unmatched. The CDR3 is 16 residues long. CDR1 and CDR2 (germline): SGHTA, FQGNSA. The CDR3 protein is CASSHTSGGVKDTQYF. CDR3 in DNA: TGTGCCAGCAGCCACACTAGCGGGGGGGTAAAAGATACGCAGTATTTT.

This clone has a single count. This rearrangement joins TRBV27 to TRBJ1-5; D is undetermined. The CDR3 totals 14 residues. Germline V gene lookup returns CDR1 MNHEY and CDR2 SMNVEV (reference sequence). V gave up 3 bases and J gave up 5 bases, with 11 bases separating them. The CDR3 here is CASSLGRSYQPQHF. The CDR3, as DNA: TGTGCCAGCAGTTTGGGCAGATCTTATCAGCCCCAGCATTTT.

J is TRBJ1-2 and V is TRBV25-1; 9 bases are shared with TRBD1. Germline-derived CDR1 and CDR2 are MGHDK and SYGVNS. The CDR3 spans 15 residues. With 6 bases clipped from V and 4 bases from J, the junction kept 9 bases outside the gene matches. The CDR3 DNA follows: TGTGCCAGCAGCCCTAGGACAGGGGTCATCTATGGCTACACCTTC. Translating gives CASSPRTGVIYGYTF.

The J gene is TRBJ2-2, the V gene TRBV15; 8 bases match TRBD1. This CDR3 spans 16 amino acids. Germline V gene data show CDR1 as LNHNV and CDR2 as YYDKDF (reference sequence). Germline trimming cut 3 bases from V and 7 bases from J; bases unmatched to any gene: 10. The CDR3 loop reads CATSRGDRGWGGELFF. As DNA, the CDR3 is TGTGCCACCAGCAGGGGCGACAGGGGATGGGGCGGGGAGCTGTTTTTT.

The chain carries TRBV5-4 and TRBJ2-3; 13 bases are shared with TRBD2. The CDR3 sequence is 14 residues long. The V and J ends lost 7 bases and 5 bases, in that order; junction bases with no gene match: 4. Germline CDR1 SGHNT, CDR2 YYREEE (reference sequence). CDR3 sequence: CASGLAGEGDTQYF. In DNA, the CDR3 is TGTGCCAGCGGACTAGCGGGAGAGGGAGATACGCAGTATTTT.

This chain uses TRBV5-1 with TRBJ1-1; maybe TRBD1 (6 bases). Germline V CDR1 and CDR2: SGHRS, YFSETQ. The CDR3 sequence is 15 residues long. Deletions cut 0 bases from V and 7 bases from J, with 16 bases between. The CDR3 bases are TGCGCCAGCAGCTTGGGCGATACAGGGAAAGGTGAAGCTTTCTTT. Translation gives CASSLGDTGKGEAFF.

CDR3: CASSIDGPDWGELFF. The CDR3 nucleotides are TGTGCCAGCAGCATTGACGGCCCCGACTGGGGGGAGCTGTTTTTT. This chain connects TRBV5-4 to TRBJ2-2; unclear D gene. The CDR3 loop spans 15 amino acids. The V gene lost 4 bases and the J gene lost 8 bases, with 18 bases spanning the gap. Germline CDR1 and CDR2: SGHNT and YYREEE (reference sequence).